This T cell receptor beta chain was observed in a study of CD8+CD57+ T cells in acquired aplastic anemia. Background on the study: DNA from sorted CD4+ and CD8+ cells averaged around 3.5 ug.

This clonotype was counted at least ten times. CD8+CD57+ cell expansion had been shown by flow cytometry in patients chosen for sequencing. The CDR3 has 15 amino acids. Per germline, CDR1 MNHNS and CDR2 SASEGT. The V end lost 6 bases, the J end lost 0 bases, and 14 bases lay between the germline ends. Investigators profiled TCR beta VDJ and CDR3 from genomic DNA template. TCRdb called the reads again in MiXCR, with one record for every CDR3 protein. Among about 120,000 distinct CDR3 sequences, 55% to 70% were seen once, and the ten largest hold roughly 30%. This chain uses TRBV6-1 with TRBJ1-2; no clear D gene. The sample consisted of sorted CD4+, CD8+, or CD8+CD57+ T cells (not recorded which) from PBMCs. This sequence was found in a human donor with aplastic anemia. CDR3 nucleotide sequence: TGTGCCAGCAGCTTGCAAGGGCTAGCTAACTATGGCTACACCTTC. It yields the protein CASSLQGLANYGYTF.